This T cell receptor (beta chain) was sequenced for a study of CD8+CD57+ T cells in acquired aplastic anemia. Before being chosen for sequencing, patients had shown CD8+CD57+ cell expansion by flow cytometry. For CDR3 and TCR beta VDJ profiling, genomic DNA was the template used. TCRdb processed the reads anew with MiXCR; each CDR3 protein has one entry. In the table there are 200,000 or so distinct CDR3 sequences, 40% to 60% of which are singletons. The CDR3 runs to 16 residues. CDR1 DFQATT and CDR2 SNEGSKA come from the germline V gene (reference sequence). Trimming pared 6 bases from V and 0 bases from J, leaving 18 bases between. Of note for this clonotype: This may arise from a read error, as a much more abundant clone is one base away.

Sequencing was performed on sorted CD4+, CD8+, or CD8+CD57+ T cells (not recorded which) from PBMCs. The gene calls are TRBV20-1 and TRBJ1-5; maybe TRBD1 (5 bases). The sequence derives from a human donor with aplastic anemia. CDR3 sequence: CSAPVAGDVSNQPQHF. In DNA form, the CDR3 reads TGCAGTGCCCCTGTAGCGGGGGACGTTAGCAATCAGCCCCAGCATTTT.